Following are 24 T cell receptor beta chains from one sample sequenced in a study of T cell changes during pregnancy in multiple sclerosis. Using immunoSEQ multiplex PCR, the repertoire was profiled, and TCRdb retains in-frame clones only, with some absent. The table has tens of thousands of clones, roughly nine tenths seen once. The input for sequencing was peripheral blood, taken before pregnancy. The receptors stem from a female donor with multiple sclerosis, enrolled in a pregnancy study.

The CDR3, as DNA: TGTGCCAGCAGCGCCTCGCGACAGGGGTGGAACACTGAAGCTTTCTTT. Translation gives CASSASRQGWNTEAFF. The J gene is TRBJ1-1, the V gene TRBV9; 8 nucleotides line up with TRBD1. The length of the CDR3 is 16 residues. Per germline, CDR1 SGDLS and CDR2 YYNGEE. J lost 1 base, V lost 3 bases, and 8 bases had no gene match.

J is TRBJ2-1 and V is TRBV29-1; 12 positions agree with TRBD1. The CDR3 is made up of 16 amino acids. From germline, CDR1 is SQVTM and CDR2 ANQGSEA. Trimming cost V 2 bases and J 7 bases; bases outside gene matches: 9. The CDR3 loop is CSVEYTGTGGWNEQFF. The CDR3 bases are TGCAGCGTTGAATATACAGGGACAGGGGGCTGGAATGAGCAGTTCTTC.

This sequence joins TRBV6-1 and TRBJ2-5; D gene unclear. V was clipped by 8 bases and J by 7 bases, with 14 bases between them. Looked up from germline, CDR1 is MNHNS and CDR2 is SASEGT. This CDR3 has 12 residues. For the CDR3, the DNA is TGTGCCAGCGGAGAGTCTGTTGGGACCCAGTACTTC. It is translated as CASGESVGTQYF.

In the case of this clone: The same CDR3 can be traced to other DNA sequences in this sample. V usage is TRBV5-1 and J usage is TRBJ2-3; 10 nucleotides line up with TRBD1. Germline trimming cut 7 bases from V and 3 bases from J; bases unmatched to any gene: 5. CDR1 and CDR2 (germline): SGHRS, YFSETQ. CDR3 size: 14 residues. DNA for the CDR3: TGCGCCAGCCGCCGGGACAGGGGAACAGATACGCAGTATTTT. It codes for CASRRDRGTDTQYF.

J is TRBJ2-5 and V is TRBV7-3, with 8 bases that match TRBD1. The CDR3 totals 16 residues. Losses at the gene ends were 2 bases for V and 5 bases for J; bases not matched to a gene: 10. The V gene's germline CDR1 is SGHTA and CDR2 FQGTGA. CDR3 nucleotides: TGTGCCAGCAGCTTACTTGGACAGGGCGGTGGGGAGACCCAGTACTTC. Its translation is CASSLLGQGGGETQYF. Together with reference TRBV7-3 and TRBJ2-5, the CDR3 gives the full variable domain: GAGVSQTPSNKVTEKGKYVELRCDPISGHTALYWYRQSLGQGPEFLIYFQGTGAADDSGLPNDRFFAVRPEGSVSTLKIQRTERGDSAVYLCASSLLGQGGGETQYFGPGTRLLVL.

The rearrangement joins TRBV5-1 to TRBJ2-1; 13 nucleotides align to TRBD2. J lost 6 bases, V lost 0 bases, and 6 bases had no gene match. The CDR3 spans 17 residues. CDR1 is SGHRS, CDR2 YFSETQ, per germline. CDR3 in DNA: TGCGCCAGCAGCTTGGCTACTAGCGGGGGGGCCTTCAATGAGCAGTTCTTC. Translated: CASSLATSGGAFNEQFF. The complete variable domain, with remaining parts taken from reference TRBV5-1 and TRBJ2-1, reads KAGVTQTPRYLIKTRGQQVTLSCSPISGHRSVSWYQQTPGQGLQFLFEYFSETQRNKGNFPGRFSGRQFSNSRSEMNVSTLELGDSALYLCASSLATSGGAFNEQFFGPGTRLTVL.

J is TRBJ2-1 and V is TRBV7-2, with 12 bases that match TRBD2. The J segment lost 7 bases and the V segment lost 5 bases, leaving 6 bases of the junction unmatched. This CDR3 has 15 residues. CDR1 and CDR2 (germline): SGHTA, FQGNSA. CDR3 protein: CASSRTSGAGNEQFF. CDR3 nucleotides: TGTGCCAGCAGCAGGACTAGCGGGGCGGGGAATGAGCAGTTCTTC.

The rearrangement links TRBV2 to TRBJ1-2; no definite D call. The CDR3 runs 12 residues. Trimming pared 2 bases from V and 8 bases from J, leaving 9 bases between. Looked up from germline, CDR1 is SNHLY and CDR2 is FYNNEI. DNA for the CDR3: TGTGCCAGCAGTGAAAACAAAGTCGGCTACACCTTC. It encodes CASSENKVGYTF.

CDR3 loop: CAWTSRDEQYF. The CDR3 DNA follows: TGTGCCTGGACCTCGAGGGACGAGCAGTACTTC. J is TRBJ2-7 and V is TRBV30; tentative D call: TRBD2 (5 bases). The germline gives CDR1 GTSNPN, CDR2 SVGIG (reference sequence). The CDR3 has 11 residues. V was clipped by 4 bases and J by 5 bases, with 9 bases between them.

The V call is TRBV5-6, the J call TRBJ1-2, with D hard to call. The length of the CDR3 is 13 residues. V shed 7 bases and J shed 1 base, with 11 bases lying between them. The V gene's germline CDR1 is SGHDT and CDR2 YYEEEE. The CDR3 region has the DNA TGTGCCAGCGACTTGCGGGGTAACTATGGCTACACCTTC. Translation gives CASDLRGNYGYTF.

The chain carries TRBV7-9 and TRBJ2-7; D is undetermined. The CDR3 totals 15 residues. Germline loops: CDR1 SEHNR, CDR2 FQNEAQ (reference sequence). V was shortened by 1 base and J by 2 bases, with 12 bases between the two germline ends. The CDR3 DNA follows: TGTGCCAGCAGCTTAGGGTGGGCAGTAACCTACGAGCAGTACTTC. This sequence encodes CASSLGWAVTYEQYF.

The chain links TRBV4-3 to TRBJ1-5; maybe TRBD1 (5 bases). The CDR3 extends over 16 amino acids. V was cut by 0 bases and J by 3 bases, with 12 bases left in between. Looked up from germline, CDR1 is LGHNA and CDR2 is YSLEER. CDR3 coding DNA: TGCGCCAGCAGCCAAGATTCTAAGGGGTACAATCAGCCCCAGCATTTT. Its translation is CASSQDSKGYNQPQHF.

This clone was seen once. The V call is TRBV2, the J call TRBJ2-2; TRBD2 aligns across 9 bases. J was trimmed by 5 bases and V by 8 bases; bases with no gene match: 12. Looked up from germline, CDR1 is SNHLY and CDR2 is FYNNEI. CDR3 size: 16 residues. CDR3 nucleotides: TGTGCCAGCTCTAATATAGCGGGAGATTTTACCGGGGAGCTGTTTTTT. Its translation: CASSNIAGDFTGELFF.

The CDR3 here is CASSLAGTGHYEQYF. The CDR3 nucleotides read TGTGCCAGCAGCTTAGCTGGGACAGGCCATTACGAGCAGTACTTC. This chain connects TRBV7-8 to TRBJ2-7; 8 bases align to TRBD1. The J segment lost 4 bases and the V segment lost 0 bases, leaving 5 bases of the junction unmatched. This CDR3 spans 15 amino acids. Per the germline V gene, CDR1 is SGHVS and CDR2 is FQNEAQ.

The rearrangement uses TRBV30 and TRBJ1-1, with 7 bases identical to TRBD1. The CDR3 sequence is 14 residues long. Germline-derived CDR1 and CDR2 are GTSNPN and SVGIG (reference sequence). The J segment lost 4 bases and the V segment lost 4 bases, leaving 9 bases of the junction unmatched. As DNA, the CDR3 is TGTGCCTGGATACCGACAGGGCTGGCCACTGAAGCTTTCTTT. Its protein product is CAWIPTGLATEAFF.

The chain couples TRBV11-3 to TRBJ2-1; 8 bases are shared with TRBD1. Germline trimming cut 4 bases from V and 0 bases from J; bases unmatched to any gene: 5. The length of the CDR3 is 16 residues. Germline V gene sequence: CDR1 SGHNT, CDR2 YENEEA. The chain's CDR3 is CASSSRQGSSYNEQFF. For the CDR3, the DNA is TGTGCCAGCAGCTCACGACAGGGGAGCTCCTACAATGAGCAGTTCTTC.

The V and J genes are TRBV11-1 and TRBJ1-3; TRBD1 matches at 7 bases. Germline V gene data show CDR1 as SGHAT and CDR2 as FQDESV (reference sequence). The CDR3 has 18 amino acids. After removal of 3 bases from V and 4 bases from J, the junction contained 15 bases not matched to a gene. Here the CDR3 reads CASSFQEVDRSLGNTIYF. The CDR3 DNA sequence: TGTGCCAGCAGCTTCCAAGAAGTGGACAGGTCGTTGGGAAACACCATATATTTT.

The rearrangement uses TRBV10-1 and TRBJ1-2; 7 nucleotides line up with TRBD1. There are 13 residues in the CDR3. The V segment lost 4 bases and the J segment 2 bases; nucleotides outside the gene matches: 1. Germline loops: CDR1 WNHNN, CDR2 SYGVQD (reference sequence). The CDR3 protein is CASSGGQNYGYTF. The CDR3 DNA sequence: TGCGCCAGCAGTGGGGGACAGAACTATGGCTACACCTTC.

V gene TRBV6-6 combines with J gene TRBJ2-1; 9 bases line up with TRBD1. The trim removed 6 bases at V and 7 bases at J, leaving 13 bases unmatched. Germline V lookup: CDR1 MNHNY, CDR2 SVGAGI (reference sequence). The CDR3 loop spans 16 amino acids. The CDR3 nucleotides are TGTGCCAGCAGGCCGATAGGACAGGGGCTTGGGAATGAGCAGTTCTTC. Translating it yields CASRPIGQGLGNEQFF.

This chain joins TRBV7-8 and TRBJ1-3, with D perhaps TRBD1 (5 bases). Germline V gene sequence: CDR1 SGHVS, CDR2 FQNEAQ. CDR3 size: 15 residues. V dropped 5 bases and J dropped 1 base, with 12 bases sitting between them. CDR3 sequence reads: CASSHGRVSGNTIYF. The CDR3 bases are TGTGCCAGCAGCCATGGCAGGGTTTCTGGAAACACCATATATTTT.

The chain employs TRBV5-1 and TRBJ1-5, with TRBD1 matching 7 bases. V trimming: 0 bases; J trimming: 5 bases; junction bases outside the gene matches: 8. CDR1 and CDR2 (germline): SGHRS, YFSETQ. The CDR3 consists of 16 residues. The CDR3: CASSLGGTVHDQPQHF. The CDR3 bases are TGCGCCAGCAGCTTGGGAGGGACAGTCCATGATCAGCCCCAGCATTTT.

The rearrangement uses TRBV29-1 and TRBJ2-7, with 8 positions matching TRBD2. The germline V gene encodes CDR1 SQVTM and CDR2 ANQGSEA. Trimming cost V 7 bases and J 3 bases; bases outside gene matches: 5. There are 12 residues in the CDR3. The CDR3 DNA follows: TGCAGCGGGGAGACTAGCGACTACGAGCAGTACTTC. As protein: CSGETSDYEQYF.

The chain is built from TRBV6-4 and TRBJ2-1; no clear D. This CDR3 is built from 12 residues. The V end was cut by 6 bases, the J end by 5 bases, with 8 bases between. CDR1 is MRHNA and CDR2 is SNTAGT in the germline V gene. The DNA for the CDR3 is TGTGCCAGCAGAAACTTAAACAATGAGCAGTTCTTC. Translation gives CASRNLNNEQFF.

This clone was seen only once. This chain uses TRBV28 with TRBJ1-1; D remains ambiguous. V was trimmed by 6 bases and J by 3 bases, leaving 8 bases between them. The CDR3 runs 12 residues. CDR1 MDHEN and CDR2 SYDVKM come from the germline V gene. The CDR3 loop reads CASRTPDTEAFF. As DNA, the CDR3 is TGTGCCAGCAGAACCCCGGACACTGAAGCTTTCTTT.